This T cell receptor beta chain appears in the sequencing data of a study of T cells in Graves' hyperthyroidism and ophthalmopathy. Concerning this clonotype: Its target is unknown.

Amplified regions were TCR beta CDR3 sequences from RNA transcripts. The primer set for the first-round RT-PCR of the TCR CDR3 was HTBI. MiXCR was run by TCRdb on the multiplex PCR reads, yielding one entry per CDR3 protein. The repertoire holds 500,000 to 600,000 distinct CDR3 sequences, with 46% as singletons. Orbital computed tomography, thyroid ultrasound, serum thyroxine and TRAb, and clinical symptoms together informed the diagnoses. Germline CDR1 and CDR2: MNHNY and SVGAGI (reference sequence). V trimming: 2 bases; J trimming: 0 bases; junction bases outside the gene matches: 15. The CDR3 consists of 22 residues. Study findings and constraints: Ophthalmopathy got predicted by the model a median approximately 6.4 months before its onset. Expanded thyroid clonotypes (above 0.001) were mostly also found in blood.

This clonotype was sampled from an adult woman with Graves' disease, either hyperthyroidism or ophthalmopathy (not recorded which). The sequenced sample consisted of peripheral blood or thyroid tissue (not recorded which). The genes are TRBV6-6 and TRBJ2-2; 13 bases align to TRBD2. The CDR3 reads CASSYPIGVGLAGETNTGELFF. The CDR3 region has the DNA TGTGCCAGCAGTTACCCCATAGGTGTAGGACTAGCGGGAGAGACGAACACCGGGGAGCTGTTTTTT.